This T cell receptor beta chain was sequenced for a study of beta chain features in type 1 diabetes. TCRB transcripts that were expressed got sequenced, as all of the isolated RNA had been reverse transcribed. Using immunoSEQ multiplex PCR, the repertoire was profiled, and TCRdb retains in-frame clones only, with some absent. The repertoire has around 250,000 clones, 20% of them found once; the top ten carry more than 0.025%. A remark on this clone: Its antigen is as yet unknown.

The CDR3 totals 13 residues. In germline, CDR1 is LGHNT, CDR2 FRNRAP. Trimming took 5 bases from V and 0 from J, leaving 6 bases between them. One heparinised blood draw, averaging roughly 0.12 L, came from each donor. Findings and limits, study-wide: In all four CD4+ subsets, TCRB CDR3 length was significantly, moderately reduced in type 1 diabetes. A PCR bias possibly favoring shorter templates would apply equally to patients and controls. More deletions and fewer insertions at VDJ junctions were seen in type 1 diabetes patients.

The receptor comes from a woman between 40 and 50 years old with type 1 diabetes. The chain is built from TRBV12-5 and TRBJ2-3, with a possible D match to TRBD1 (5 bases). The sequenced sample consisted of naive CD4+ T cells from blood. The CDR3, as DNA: TGTGCTAGTGGTCCAGGGAGCACAGATACGCAGTATTTT. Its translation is CASGPGSTDTQYF.